A single sample is the source of the 21 T cell receptor beta chains below, sequenced in a study of OX40 agonist ivuxolimab in advanced cancers. Assay: immunoSEQ multiplex PCR; the TCRdb copy retains only in-frame clones and omits some. The table has 80,000 to 95,000 clones, about 86% seen once. Source: CD4+ or CD8+ T cells sorted from blood, taken in a trial of the OX40 agonist ivuxolimab. The receptors stem from an adult with an advanced solid tumor such as melanoma, head and neck, liver or kidney cancer.

J is TRBJ2-2 and V is TRBV2; TRBD1 agrees at 9 bases. CDR1 and CDR2 from the germline V gene are SNHLY and FYNNEI. V shed 7 bases, J shed 8 bases, and the junction held 17 bases outside the gene matches. The CDR3 totals 17 residues. Here the CDR3 reads CASTPLAGQGLTGELFF. The CDR3 DNA reads as TGTGCCAGCACCCCACTGGCAGGACAGGGGCTTACTGGGGAGCTGTTTTTT.

This chain uses TRBV6-5 with TRBJ2-7; D is possibly TRBD1 (6 bases). The CDR3 runs 15 residues. CDR1 and CDR2 (germline): MNHEY, SVGAGI. Trimming shortened V by 6 bases and J by 1 base, and 16 bases separated the two germline ends. CDR3 protein: CASSKEAGESYEQYF. CDR3 DNA: TGTGCCAGCAGCAAAGAGGCAGGGGAGTCCTACGAGCAGTACTTC.

This chain connects TRBV2 to TRBJ1-2; 8 nucleotides line up with TRBD1. The CDR3 is 15 amino acids. Germline V CDR1 and CDR2: SNHLY, FYNNEI. J gave up 4 bases and V 5 bases, and 9 bases lay outside the gene matches. CDR3 loop: CASSHTGQASYGYTF. The DNA of the CDR3 is TGTGCCAGCAGTCATACGGGACAGGCATCCTATGGCTACACCTTC.

The chain combines TRBV19 with TRBJ2-1; no reliable D call. The germline V gene encodes CDR1 LNHDA and CDR2 SQIVND (reference sequence). Trimming took 3 bases from V and 6 from J, leaving 9 bases between them. The CDR3 consists of 13 residues. CDR3 in DNA: TGTGCCAGTAGTATTAGCACAGCCAATGAGCAGTTCTTC. It translates to CASSISTANEQFF.

This clone is medium-sized within its sample. The chain recombines TRBV10-3 with TRBJ1-5, with D possibly TRBD1 on 5 matching bases. The CDR3 spans 12 residues. Germline V gene lookup returns CDR1 ENHRY and CDR2 SYGVKD. V lost 10 bases and J lost 3, with 10 bases in between. CDR3 sequence reads: CATGRNNQPQHF. DNA of the CDR3: TGTGCCACGGGACGGAACAATCAGCCCCAGCATTTT.

V is TRBV7-6 and J is TRBJ2-7, with 13 bases identical to TRBD2. The V gene end was trimmed by 1 base and the J gene end by 0 bases; junction bases not matched to a gene: 15. The CDR3 sequence is 21 residues long. The germline CDR1 and CDR2 sequences are SGHVS and FNYEAQ. CDR3 sequence (DNA): TGTGCCAGCAGCTTAGGGTGGAGGGTACTAGCGGGGGGGTTTAGCTCCTACGAGCAGTACTTC. Its protein is CASSLGWRVLAGGFSSYEQYF.

This chain connects TRBV7-9 to TRBJ2-7; D gene uncertain. V was shortened by 1 base and J by 2 bases, with 3 bases between the two germline ends. Germline CDR1 reads SEHNR; CDR2 reads FQNEAQ (reference sequence). The CDR3 extends over 12 amino acids. CDR3 in amino acids: CASSLEAYEQYF. The CDR3 DNA follows: TGTGCCAGCAGCTTAGAGGCCTACGAGCAGTACTTC.

The chain carries TRBV5-1 and TRBJ2-1, with 8 bases matching TRBD1. There are 14 residues in the CDR3. J gave up 6 bases and V 1 base, and 3 bases lay outside the gene matches. Per the germline V gene, CDR1 is SGHRS and CDR2 is YFSETQ. The CDR3 region has the DNA TGCGCCAGCAGCTTGATAGGACAGGGCAATGAGCAGTTCTTC. Translation: CASSLIGQGNEQFF.

The chain has TRBV27 and TRBJ2-2, with 7 bases identical to TRBD2. Germline CDR1 MNHEY, CDR2 SMNVEV (reference sequence). Trimming cost V 2 bases and J 12 bases; bases outside gene matches: 9. The CDR3 runs to 14 residues. The DNA for the CDR3 is TGTGCCAGCAGTTTAGCGGGGGACCGCAGGAAGCTGTTTTTT. It translates to CASSLAGDRRKLFF.

This clone was recorded once. V gene TRBV7-2 combines with J gene TRBJ2-7; 13 bases are a match to TRBD2. CDR3 length equals 16 residues. Unmatched junction bases numbered 10, after V lost 5 bases and J lost 6 bases. CDR1 is SGHTA and CDR2 is FQGNSA in the germline V gene. As DNA, the CDR3 is TGTGCCAGCAGCAGTATACTAGCGGGGGGGCGGGTCGAGCAGTACTTC. Encoded protein: CASSSILAGGRVEQYF.

This clone came up a few times. The genes are TRBV6-5 and TRBJ1-1; possibly TRBD1 for D (5 bases). The germline V gene has CDR1 MNHEY and CDR2 SVGAGI. The CDR3 is 12 amino acids. V lost 11 bases, J lost 4 bases, and 14 bases lay in between. CDR3 sequence: CAVLGGTTEAFF. DNA of the CDR3: TGTGCCGTTCTTGGGGGAACCACTGAAGCTTTCTTT.

This chain connects TRBV5-1 to TRBJ2-2; no firm D call. The CDR3 extends over 13 amino acids. Germline loops: CDR1 SGHRS, CDR2 YFSETQ. V dropped 2 bases and J dropped 1 base, with 3 bases sitting between them. CDR3 amino acids: CASSLGNTGELFF. As DNA, the CDR3 is TGCGCCAGCAGCTTAGGGAACACCGGGGAGCTGTTTTTT.

V gene TRBV5-1 combines with J gene TRBJ1-1; no definite D call. This CDR3 is built from 13 residues. Looked up from germline, CDR1 is SGHRS and CDR2 is YFSETQ. Trimming cost V 2 bases and J 1 base, with 6 bases left between them. The CDR3 reads CASSLNPNTEAFF. CDR3 bases: TGCGCCAGCAGCTTAAACCCGAACACTGAAGCTTTCTTT.

This chain links TRBV28 with TRBJ1-5, with D possibly TRBD1 on 6 matching bases. The CDR3 covers 17 residues. CDR1 is MDHEN, CDR2 SYDVKM, per germline. Trimming took 5 bases from V and 0 from J, leaving 17 bases between them. The CDR3 protein is CASSPTSTGASNQPQHF. In nucleotides, the CDR3 is TGTGCCAGCAGTCCCACCTCGACGGGGGCTAGCAATCAGCCCCAGCATTTT.

The chain links TRBV7-9 to TRBJ2-3, with 10 nucleotides matching TRBD1. The CDR3 has 17 residues. Germline V gene data show CDR1 as SEHNR and CDR2 as FQNEAQ (reference sequence). With V trimmed by 2 bases and J by 2 bases, 7 bases remained unmatched. Here the CDR3 reads CASSLRDRGGPTDTQYF. The CDR3, as DNA: TGTGCCAGCAGCTTACGGGACAGGGGTGGCCCCACAGATACGCAGTATTTT.

This chain uses TRBV5-4 with TRBJ1-2, with D uncertain. V dropped 4 bases and J dropped 2 bases, with 9 bases sitting between them. The CDR3 spans 13 residues. CDR1 is SGHNT, CDR2 YYREEE, per germline (reference sequence). CDR3 residues: CASSASLNYGYTF. As DNA, the CDR3 is TGTGCCAGCAGCGCGAGCCTGAACTATGGCTACACCTTC.

The chain uses TRBV7-2 and TRBJ1-5, with D possibly matching TRBD1 (6 bases). This CDR3 region has 13 residues. V dropped 5 bases and J dropped 4 bases, with 9 bases sitting between them. Germline assignment: CDR1 SGHTA and CDR2 FQGNSA. The CDR3 loop reads CASSVRGNQPQHF. Written as DNA, the CDR3 is TGTGCCAGCAGCGTTAGGGGGAATCAGCCCCAGCATTTT. The full variable domain, in which reference TRBV7-2 and TRBJ1-5 provide the parts outside the CDR3, is GAGVSQSPSNKVTEKGKDVELRCDPISGHTALYWYRQSLGQGLEFLIYFQGNSAPDKSGLPSDRFSAERTGGSVSTLTIQRTQQEDSAVYLCASSVRGNQPQHFGDGTRLSIL.

This clone was seen once. The chain is built from TRBV23-1 and TRBJ1-1; a weak D match, TRBD1 (5 bases). TRBV23-1 is classed as an ORF, of uncertain function. V gave up 6 bases and J gave up 6 bases, with 11 bases separating them. The CDR3 totals 12 residues. CDR3 in amino acids: CASRKQGPEAFF. CDR3 nucleotides: TGCGCCAGCAGAAAGCAGGGTCCTGAAGCTTTCTTT.

The V and J genes are TRBV30 and TRBJ2-5; D is perhaps TRBD2 (5 bases). Germline CDR1 and CDR2: GTSNPN and SVGIG (reference sequence). The CDR3 extends over 13 amino acids. The V end was cut by 4 bases, the J end by 1 base, with 10 bases between. Written as DNA, the CDR3 is TGTGCCTGGATTAAGGACTCCCAAGAGACCCAGTACTTC. The encoded protein is CAWIKDSQETQYF.

The chain recombines TRBV5-4 with TRBJ2-1; 7 bases match TRBD1. The ends lost 1 base at V and 6 bases at J; junction bases unmatched: 1. This CDR3 has 13 residues. Germline CDR1 is SGHNT and CDR2 is YYREEE (reference sequence). CDR3 sequence: CASSLRGRNEQFF. CDR3 nucleotides: TGTGCCAGCAGCTTGAGGGGGCGCAATGAGCAGTTCTTC.

A note on this clone: Other DNA sequences within the sample encode an identical CDR3. The CDR3 region has the DNA TGTGCCAGCAGGACAGGGGGCACTGAAGCTTTCTTT. This encodes CASRTGGTEAFF. V is TRBV28 and J is TRBJ1-1; 9 bases fit TRBD1. The CDR3 has 12 amino acids. The J segment lost 4 bases and the V segment lost 6 bases, leaving 0 bases of the junction unmatched. The germline CDR1 and CDR2 sequences are MDHEN and SYDVKM.